This T cell receptor beta chain was recorded in a study of beta chain features in type 1 diabetes. Whole-study findings and limits: Across patients, naive, central memory and Treg TCRB repertoires exhibited apparently greater similarity than was observed across healthy donors. Among patients with Type 1 diabetes, TCRB CDR3s were moderately but significantly shorter in every one of the four CD4+ subsets.

About this clone itself: Its antigen is not known.

There are 13 residues in the CDR3. V was clipped by 2 bases and J by 5 bases, with 9 bases between them. Germline CDR1 is MNHNY and CDR2 is SVGAGI (reference sequence). The entirety of the isolated RNA underwent reverse transcription, so expressed TCRB transcripts were sequenced. The protocol was immunoSEQ multiplex PCR, while the TCRdb copy is restricted to in-frame clones and leaves out a portion. The sample contains 550,000 to 850,000 clones, roughly 12% of which appear only once. Specimen: naive CD4+ T cells from blood. The genes are TRBV6-6 and TRBJ1-2; no firm D call. This TCR derives from a young man with type 1 diabetes. The CDR3 coding sequence is TGTGCCAGCAGTTACCCCGGCCTATATGGCTACACCTTC. This gives the protein CASSYPGLYGYTF.